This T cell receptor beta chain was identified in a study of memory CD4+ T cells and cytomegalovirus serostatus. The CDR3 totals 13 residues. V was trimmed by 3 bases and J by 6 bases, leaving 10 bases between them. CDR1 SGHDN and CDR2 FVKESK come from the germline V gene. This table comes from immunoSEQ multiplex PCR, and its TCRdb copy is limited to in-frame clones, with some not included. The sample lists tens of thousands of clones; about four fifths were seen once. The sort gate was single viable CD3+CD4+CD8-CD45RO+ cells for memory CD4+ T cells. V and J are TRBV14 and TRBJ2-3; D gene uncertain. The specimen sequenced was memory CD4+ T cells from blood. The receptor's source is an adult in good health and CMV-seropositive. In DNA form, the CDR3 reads TGTGCCAGCAGCCAGCACCTTGATGATACGCAGTATTTT. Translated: CASSQHLDDTQYF.